The 19 T cell receptor beta chains reported below all come from one sample, sequenced in a study of T cell responses to AZD1222 COVID-19 vaccine. Assay used: immunoSEQ multiplex PCR; TCRdb lists only in-frame clones, some missing. This sample has roughly 150,000 clones; approximately 90% occur once, and the top ten carry about 5%. The sequences come from peripheral blood, collected on day 0 of AZD1222 vaccination. These receptors all stem from an adult in good health.

The rearrangement uses TRBV5-1 and TRBJ2-1; tentatively, D is TRBD1 (5 bases). V lost 0 bases, J lost 0 bases, and 13 bases lay in between. The CDR3 has 17 amino acids. The V gene's germline CDR1 is SGHRS and CDR2 YFSETQ. DNA for the CDR3: TGCGCCAGCAGCTTGGAGGGGATAGGAAGCTCCTACAATGAGCAGTTCTTC. Its protein is CASSLEGIGSSYNEQFF.

This chain connects TRBV6-2 or TRBV6-3 to TRBJ2-7; TRBD2 aligns across 10 bases. The junction had 11 bases not matched to a gene; V was cut back by 4 bases and J by 2 bases. The CDR3 runs to 17 residues. Germline CDR1 MNHEY, CDR2 SVGEGT. CDR3 coding DNA: TGTGCCAGCAGTTCACCCATTGGGACTAGCGATACCTACGAGCAGTACTTC. This translates into CASSSPIGTSDTYEQYF.

This chain links TRBV4-1 with TRBJ1-3, with D possibly TRBD1 on 5 matching bases. Germline V gene lookup returns CDR1 MGHRA and CDR2 YSYEKL. V lost 4 bases, J lost 3 bases, and 19 bases lay in between. CDR3 length: 17 amino acids. The chain's CDR3 is CASSPTQGLDFGNTIYF. The DNA of the CDR3 is TGCGCCAGCAGCCCCACCCAGGGCCTCGATTTTGGAAACACCATATATTTT.

The chain joins TRBV3-1 (or the pseudogene TRBV3-2) to TRBJ1-4, with D possibly being TRBD1 (5 bases). CDR3 size: 12 residues. Trimming stripped 6 bases from V and 6 bases from J, with 8 bases between. The germline CDR1 and CDR2 sequences are LGHDT and YNNKEL (reference sequence). The CDR3 nucleotides are TGTGCCAGCAGTGAGGGACATGAAAAACTGTTTTTT. It is translated as CASSEGHEKLFF.

This clone was counted once. The chain has TRBV6-2 or TRBV6-3 and TRBJ2-1; TRBD2 matches 12 bases. The germline CDR1 and CDR2 sequences are MNHEY and SVGEGT. The CDR3 loop spans 20 amino acids. V lost 0 bases to trimming and J lost 2 bases; unmatched junction nucleotides: 11. The chain's CDR3 is CASSYSPGLAGRVAYNEQFF. CDR3 in DNA: TGTGCCAGCAGTTACTCCCCGGGACTAGCGGGTAGAGTGGCCTACAATGAGCAGTTCTTC.

The rearrangement links TRBV7-6 to TRBJ2-5; D is uncertain. The germline V gene has CDR1 SGHVS and CDR2 FNYEAQ. The CDR3 is made up of 16 amino acids. Between the trimmed V and J ends, which lost 3 bases and 4 bases, there was a span of 18 bases. CDR3 protein: CASSLPWSGPPETQYF. The CDR3 DNA sequence: TGTGCCAGCAGCTTGCCCTGGTCGGGCCCCCCAGAGACCCAGTACTTC.

CDR3: CANPGQGTKNTEAFF. The CDR3 DNA sequence: TGTGCCAACCCGGGACAGGGGACAAAGAACACTGAAGCTTTCTTT. The chain is built from TRBV2 and TRBJ1-1, with 10 bases fitting TRBD1. The CDR3 sequence is 15 residues long. Per the germline V gene, CDR1 is SNHLY and CDR2 is FYNNEI. The V and J ends lost 10 bases and 1 base, in that order; junction bases with no gene match: 9.

This clone has just a few counts. The chain employs TRBV12-3 or TRBV12-4 and TRBJ2-1; D not certain. This CDR3 comprises 11 residues. V was clipped by 2 bases and J by 9 bases, with 5 bases between them. Written as DNA, the CDR3 is TGTGCCAGCAGTTTATGGATTGAGCAGTTCTTC. Translating gives CASSLWIEQFF.

The chain joins TRBV10-2 to TRBJ2-5; D is unclear. The CDR3 sequence is 11 residues long. Germline CDR1 WSHSY, CDR2 SAAADI. V lost 1 base to trimming and J lost 5 bases, with 2 bases between them. This CDR3 is CASSELETQYF. CDR3 nucleotides: TGCGCCAGCAGTGAGTTGGAGACCCAGTACTTC.

The chain couples TRBV7-2 to TRBJ2-2; D is undetermined. CDR3 length: 13 amino acids. Germline V CDR1 and CDR2: SGHTA, FQGNSA. Between the trimmed V and J ends, which lost 2 bases and 5 bases, there was a span of 6 bases. The CDR3 nucleotides are TGTGCCAGCAGCTTAAGGTTAACCGGGGAGCTGTTTTTT. Its protein product is CASSLRLTGELFF. Variable domain in full (rest from reference TRBV7-2 and TRBJ2-2): GAGVSQSPSNKVTEKGKDVELRCDPISGHTALYWYRQSLGQGLEFLIYFQGNSAPDKSGLPSDRFSAERTGGSVSTLTIQRTQQEDSAVYLCASSLRLTGELFFGEGSRLTVL.

The V and J genes are TRBV11-2 and TRBJ1-4; D might be TRBD1 (5 bases). The germline V gene has CDR1 SGHAT and CDR2 FQNNGV. V lost 0 bases and J lost 0, with 20 bases in between. The CDR3 has 20 amino acids. In nucleotides, the CDR3 is TGTGCCAGCAGCTTAGATGGGGTCCGGGGCCTGAAGGCAACTAATGAAAAACTGTTTTTT. Translation gives CASSLDGVRGLKATNEKLFF.

The chain joins TRBV11-2 to TRBJ1-1, with D unresolved. This CDR3 region has 15 residues. Germline assignment: CDR1 SGHAT and CDR2 FQNNGV. V lost 0 bases and J 0 bases, leaving 8 bases between the germline ends. The CDR3 sequence: CASSLEWDLNTEAFF. The CDR3 region has the DNA TGTGCCAGCAGCTTAGAATGGGATTTGAACACTGAAGCTTTCTTT. The full variable domain, in which reference TRBV11-2 and TRBJ1-1 provide the parts outside the CDR3, is EAGVAQSPRYKIIEKRQSVAFWCNPISGHATLYWYQQILGQGPKLLIQFQNNGVVDDSQLPKDRFSAERLKGVDSTLKIQPAKLEDSAVYLCASSLEWDLNTEAFFGQGTRLTVV.

V gene TRBV4-1 combines with J gene TRBJ1-4, with 9 bases lining up with TRBD1. This CDR3 has 16 amino acids. V lost 2 bases to trimming and J lost 3 bases; unmatched junction nucleotides: 4. From germline, CDR1 is MGHRA and CDR2 YSYEKL. CDR3 loop: CASSQIGTGSNEKLFF. CDR3 sequence (DNA): TGCGCCAGCAGCCAAATAGGGACAGGGTCTAATGAAAAACTGTTTTTT.

The CDR3 is CASSFLAGVGEQYF. For the CDR3, the DNA is TGTGCCAGCAGCTTTCTAGCGGGCGTGGGGGAGCAGTACTTC. This chain links TRBV7-3 with TRBJ2-7, with 8 bases identical to TRBD2. This CDR3 is built from 14 residues. With 3 bases clipped from V and 7 bases from J, the junction kept 8 bases outside the gene matches. Germline V lookup: CDR1 SGHTA, CDR2 FQGTGA.

The sample holds one count of this clone. The chain couples TRBV7-9 to TRBJ2-1; 10 positions agree with TRBD1. CDR3 size: 16 residues. The germline gives CDR1 SEHNR, CDR2 FQNEAQ (reference sequence). After removal of 11 bases from V and 7 bases from J, the junction contained 17 bases not matched to a gene. The CDR3 is CAATRVDRGRLNEQFF. The CDR3 bases are TGTGCCGCCACACGGGTCGACAGGGGGCGCCTAAATGAGCAGTTCTTC.

V usage is TRBV7-9 and J usage is TRBJ2-3; D remains unclear. This CDR3 has 13 residues. V lost 5 bases and J lost 2, with 8 bases in between. Germline V gene sequence: CDR1 SEHNR, CDR2 FQNEAQ (reference sequence). The CDR3 region is CASSREDTDTQYF. Written as DNA, the CDR3 is TGTGCCAGCAGCCGCGAGGACACAGATACGCAGTATTTT.

DNA of the CDR3: TGCGCCAGCAGTGACCCCGGCTCTGGGGCCAACGTCCTGACTTTC. This gives the protein CASSDPGSGANVLTF. J is TRBJ2-6 and V is TRBV10-1, with no clear D. The CDR3 is 15 residues long. Germline V gene lookup returns CDR1 WNHNN and CDR2 SYGVQD (reference sequence). Trimming pared 3 bases from V and 0 bases from J, leaving 6 bases between.

This CDR3 is CASSAQSSGVGNTIYF. The CDR3 nucleotides read TGTGCCAGCAGCGCACAGTCCTCAGGGGTTGGAAACACCATATATTTT. The V and J genes are TRBV3-1 (or the pseudogene TRBV3-2) and TRBJ1-3, with TRBD1 as a possible D gene (6 bases). CDR3 length equals 16 residues. The V end lost 5 bases, the J end lost 3 bases, and 17 bases lay between the germline ends. CDR1 and CDR2 (germline): LGHDT, YNNKEL (reference sequence).

This chain links TRBV24-1 with TRBJ1-2, with TRBD1 matching 8 bases. The CDR3 covers 15 residues. The germline V gene has CDR1 KGHDR and CDR2 SFDVKD. Trimming at V came to 5 bases and at J to 8 bases, leaving 12 bases not matched to a gene. The CDR3 reads CATSAPGQGDDGYTF. DNA for the CDR3: TGTGCCACCAGTGCTCCCGGACAGGGTGATGACGGCTACACCTTC.